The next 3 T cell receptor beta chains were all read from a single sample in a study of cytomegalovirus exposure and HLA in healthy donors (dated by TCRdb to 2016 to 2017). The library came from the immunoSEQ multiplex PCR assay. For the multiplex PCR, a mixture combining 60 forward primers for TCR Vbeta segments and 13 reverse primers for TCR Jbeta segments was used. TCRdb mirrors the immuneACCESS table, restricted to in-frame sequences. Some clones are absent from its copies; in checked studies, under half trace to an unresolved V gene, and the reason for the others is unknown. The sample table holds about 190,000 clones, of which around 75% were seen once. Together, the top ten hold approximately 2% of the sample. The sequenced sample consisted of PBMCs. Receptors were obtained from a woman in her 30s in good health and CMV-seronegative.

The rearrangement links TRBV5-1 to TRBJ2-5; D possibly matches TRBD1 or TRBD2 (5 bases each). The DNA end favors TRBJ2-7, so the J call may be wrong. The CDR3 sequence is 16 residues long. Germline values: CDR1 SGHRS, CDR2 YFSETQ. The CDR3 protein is CASSWGVGGTDYEQYF. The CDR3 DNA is TGCGCCAGCAGCTGGGGTGTTGGGGGTACGGACTACGAGCAGTACTTC.

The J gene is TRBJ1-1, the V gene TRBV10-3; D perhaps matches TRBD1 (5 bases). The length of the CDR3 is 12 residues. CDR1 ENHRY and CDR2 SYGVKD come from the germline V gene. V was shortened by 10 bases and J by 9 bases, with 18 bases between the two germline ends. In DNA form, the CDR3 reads TGTGCCAGCAGCCCGACAGTATCCAAAGCTTTCTTT. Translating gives CASSPTVSKAFF.

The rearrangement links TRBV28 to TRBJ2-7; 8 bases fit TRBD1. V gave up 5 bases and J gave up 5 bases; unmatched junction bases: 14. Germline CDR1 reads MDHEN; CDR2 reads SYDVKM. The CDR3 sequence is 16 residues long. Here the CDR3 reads CASSTPRSGQVDEQYF. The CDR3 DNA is TGTGCCAGCAGTACCCCCCGGTCGGGACAGGTGGACGAGCAGTACTTC.